Reported below is one TCR beta chain. The junction had 16 bases not matched to a gene; V was cut back by 0 bases and J by 6 bases. The CDR3 runs to 17 residues. Germline CDR1 DFQATT, CDR2 SNEGSKA (reference sequence). The record originates from a study of blood T cells in healthy people across ages. It was with a sample-barcoded 5' primer and a J-beta primer mix that a second PCR of about 7 to 12 cycles was run. A tag from a template-switch adaptor with 12 random nucleotides marked each cDNA molecule. TCRdb itself ran the 5' RACE reads through MiXCR, one entry per CDR3 protein. The sample has roughly 2 million distinct CDR3 sequences; 49% are singletons.

Sequenced sample: blood. The TCR sequence derives from a woman aged 40 to 55 in good health. The V call is TRBV20-1, the J call TRBJ1-2, with 7 bases matching TRBD1. The CDR3 DNA sequence: TGCAGTGCTAGAGATAGGGACAGTAAAATGGATAGAGATGGCTACACCTTC. Translating it yields CSARDRDSKMDRDGYTF.